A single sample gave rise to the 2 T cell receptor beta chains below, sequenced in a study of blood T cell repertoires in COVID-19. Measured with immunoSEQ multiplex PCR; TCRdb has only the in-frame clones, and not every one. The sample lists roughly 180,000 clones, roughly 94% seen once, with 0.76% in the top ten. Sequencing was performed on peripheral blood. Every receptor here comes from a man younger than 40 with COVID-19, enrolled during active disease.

The CDR3 protein is CASSLFQGATPLHF. CDR3 DNA: TGTGCCAGCAGCTTATTTCAGGGTGCGACACCCCTCCACTTT. V and J are TRBV7-2 and TRBJ1-6; D may be TRBD1 (5 bases). This CDR3 region has 14 residues. V lost 2 bases and J 11 bases, leaving 13 bases between the germline ends. Per the germline V gene, CDR1 is SGHTA and CDR2 is FQGNSA.

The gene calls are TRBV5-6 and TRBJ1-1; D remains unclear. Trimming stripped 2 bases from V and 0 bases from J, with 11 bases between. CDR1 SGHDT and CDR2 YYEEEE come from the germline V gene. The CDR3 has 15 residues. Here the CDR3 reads CASSFGTGLNTEAFF. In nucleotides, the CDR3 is TGTGCCAGCAGCTTTGGCACGGGGTTGAACACTGAAGCTTTCTTT. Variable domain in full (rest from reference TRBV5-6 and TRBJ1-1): DAGVTQSPTHLIKTRGQQVTLRCSPKSGHDTVSWYQQALGQGPQFIFQYYEEEERQRGNFPDRFSGHQFPNYSSELNVNALLLGDSALYLCASSFGTGLNTEAFFGQGTRLTVV.